This entry is about one T cell receptor (beta chain). The target antigen is unknown. This sample is part of a study of CD8+ T cells in alopecia areata. Study-wide background: In an open-label trial, patients got 5 to 10 mg tofacitinib twice daily.

The treatment is: oral pan-JAK inhibitor, 5-10 mg twice daily. The CDR3 is 15 amino acids. Trimming removed 3 bases from V and 1 base from J, with 9 bases in between. CDR1 SEHNR and CDR2 FQNEAQ come from the germline V gene (reference sequence). Isolated RNA was reverse transcribed into cDNA used as the sequencing template. Generated by immunoSEQ multiplex PCR, the TCRdb table keeps only in-frame clones and is missing some. The sample contains about 210,000 clones, about 50% of which appear only once. Study outcomes and limitations: Clonality in the scalp and expanded CD8+ clones ranked among the top 100 were significantly decreased by tofacitinib. Uncertainty about whether baseline CD8+ expansion is linked to response remains, with one nonresponder. Persistence during tofacitinib was seen for many expanded lesional clones in scalp and blood.

Specimen: CD4+ T cells sorted from blood, collected at week 4, from a patient treated with tofacitinib. This TCR was recovered from a human donor with alopecia areata. The chain employs TRBV7-9 and TRBJ2-2, with D perhaps matching TRBD2 (6 bases). Here the CDR3 DNA reads TGTGCCAGCAGCTTTAGCGGACTGAACACCGGGGAGCTGTTTTTT. Its protein product is CASSFSGLNTGELFF.